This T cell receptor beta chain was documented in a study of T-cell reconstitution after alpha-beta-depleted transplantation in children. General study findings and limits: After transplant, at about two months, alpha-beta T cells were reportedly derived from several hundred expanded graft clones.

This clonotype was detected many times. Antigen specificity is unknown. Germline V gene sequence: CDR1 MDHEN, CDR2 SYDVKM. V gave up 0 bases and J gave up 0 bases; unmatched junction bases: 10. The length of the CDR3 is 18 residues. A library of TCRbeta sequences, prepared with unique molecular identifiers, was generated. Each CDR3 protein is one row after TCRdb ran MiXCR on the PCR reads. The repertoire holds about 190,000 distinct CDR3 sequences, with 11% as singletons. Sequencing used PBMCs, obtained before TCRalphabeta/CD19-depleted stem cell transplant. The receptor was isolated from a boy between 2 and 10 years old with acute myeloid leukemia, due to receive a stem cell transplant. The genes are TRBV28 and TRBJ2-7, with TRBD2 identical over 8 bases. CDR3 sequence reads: CASSLWGPLSGSSYEQYF. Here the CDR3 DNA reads TGTGCCAGCAGTTTATGGGGCCCTCTGAGCGGGAGCTCCTACGAGCAGTACTTC.